These T cell receptor beta chains were read from a single sample in a study of control samples from healthy donors and cancer patients. Measured with immunoSEQ multiplex PCR; TCRdb has only the in-frame clones, and not every one. The data contain approximately 99,000 clones, roughly four fifths of them seen just once; the ten biggest clones take up about 5.9%. Sequenced: blood. The receptors come from a man aged 18 to 35 in good health. Both conserved end residues are part of each CDR3. Each record gives: D gene, V gene, clone size, J gene, CDR3 protein, CDR3 DNA. A D gene is named only where the DNA matches it firmly. Some rows have no size entry. The others give once, few or many, or a class for an expanded clone.

-	TRBV7-8	once	TRBJ1-1	CASKSQNTEAFF	TGTGCCAGTAAAAGTCAGAACACTGAAGCTTTCTTT
-	TRBV19	-	TRBJ1-5	CASSNPGTNQPQHF	TGTGCCAGTTCTAACCCGGGAACCAATCAGCCCCAGCATTTT
-	TRBV6-5	-	TRBJ1-2	CASRKQSPRLGDTF	TGTGCCAGCAGAAAACAGTCGCCCAGGCTTGGCGACACCTTC
TRBD2	TRBV5-1	-	TRBJ2-3	CASSLGTSGGTDTQYF	TGCGCCAGCAGCCTAGGGACTAGCGGGGGCACAGATACGCAGTATTTT
-	TRBV5-6	-	TRBJ1-2	CASSPLGQYGYTF	TGTGCCAGCAGCCCCCTTGGCCAGTATGGCTACACCTTC
TRBD2	TRBV2	-	TRBJ2-5	CASSVGLALETQYF	TGTGCCAGCAGTGTGGGACTAGCGTTAGAGACCCAGTACTTC
-	TRBV5-6	-	TRBJ1-1	CASSRRRGNTEAFF	TGTGCCAGCAGCCGACGGAGAGGGAACACTGAAGCTTTCTTT
-	TRBV19	once	TRBJ1-3	CASSPRGTGNTIYF	TGTGCCAGTAGCCCACGTGGGACTGGAAACACCATATATTTT
-	TRBV9	-	TRBJ2-7	CASSGGKSQVYEQYF	TGTGCCAGCAGCGGAGGAAAAAGTCAGGTCTACGAGCAGTACTTC
TRBD1	TRBV5-1	-	TRBJ1-1	CASSLTGGRTEAFF	TGCGCCAGCAGCTTGACAGGGGGGAGGACTGAAGCTTTCTTT
TRBD1	TRBV29-1	-	TRBJ1-1	CSVGTGGNTEAFF	TGCAGCGTTGGGACAGGGGGGAACACTGAAGCTTTCTTT
TRBD1	TRBV9	-	TRBJ1-2	CASSAGQGRNYGYTF	TGTGCCAGCAGCGCCGGACAGGGGCGTAACTATGGCTACACCTTC
-	TRBV10-2	-	TRBJ2-3	CATRLGGSTDTQYF	TGCGCCACCCGCCTTGGGGGCAGCACAGATACGCAGTATTTT
-	TRBV11-2	-	TRBJ2-1	CASSLQPVSGNEQFF	TGTGCCAGCAGCTTGCAGCCTGTTAGTGGAAATGAGCAGTTCTTC
TRBD1	TRBV30	once	TRBJ1-4	CAWRGRDSNEKLFF	TGTGCCTGGAGGGGGCGGGACAGTAATGAAAAACTGTTTTTT
TRBD1	TRBV2	-	TRBJ1-5	CASSGTGGNQPQHF	TGTGCCAGCAGTGGGACAGGGGGCAATCAGCCCCAGCATTTT
TRBD1	TRBV18	-	TRBJ1-2	CASSPPTGRYGYTF	TGTGCCAGCTCACCACCGACAGGGCGCTATGGCTACACCTTC
-	TRBV5-1	once	TRBJ2-1	CASTDPYNEQFF	TGCGCCAGCACCGACCCCTACAATGAGCAGTTCTTC
-	TRBV9	-	TRBJ1-3	CASSVGTGSGNTIYF	TGTGCCAGCAGCGTAGGGACCGGCTCTGGAAACACCATATATTTT
-	TRBV5-4	-	TRBJ1-1	CASSRGTEAFF	TGTGCCAGCAGCCGAGGGACTGAAGCTTTCTTT
-	TRBV6-2/TRBV6-3	-	TRBJ1-5	CASSYVRTDLYSNQPQHF	TGTGCCAGCAGTTACGTAAGGACAGATCTGTATAGCAATCAGCCCCAGCATTTT
-	TRBV12-3/TRBV12-4	-	TRBJ2-3	CASRSDVTDTQYF	TGTGCCAGCAGGTCGGACGTCACAGATACGCAGTATTTT
-	TRBV6-5	-	TRBJ1-2	CASRAPGRGNYGYTF	TGTGCCAGCAGAGCACCGGGACGAGGGAACTATGGCTACACCTTC
TRBD1	TRBV19	-	TRBJ1-1	CASSNRGILTEAFF	TGTGCCAGTAGCAACAGGGGGATCCTGACTGAAGCTTTCTTT
-	TRBV27	-	TRBJ2-5	CASRETTRAQETQYF	TGTGCCAGCAGGGAGACGACTAGGGCCCAAGAGACCCAGTACTTC
-	TRBV15	few	TRBJ2-1	CATSPHPSAGGGNEQFF	TGTGCCACCAGCCCTCACCCCAGCGCAGGGGGGGGCAATGAGCAGTTCTTC
-	TRBV28	few	TRBJ1-1	CASSFHWGSEAFF	TGTGCCAGCAGTTTCCATTGGGGCTCTGAAGCTTTCTTT
-	TRBV7-2	-	TRBJ2-5	CASSQHRSYQETQYF	TGTGCCAGCAGCCAACATCGATCGTACCAAGAGACCCAGTACTTC
-	TRBV6-6	-	TRBJ1-1	CASSYLREDTEAFF	TGTGCCAGCAGTTACCTGAGGGAAGACACTGAAGCTTTCTTT
-	TRBV5-6	-	TRBJ1-5	CASSLGSGNQPQHF	TGTGCCAGCAGCCTCGGTTCGGGCAATCAGCCCCAGCATTTT
-	TRBV11-3	once	TRBJ2-7	CASSQGQEQYF	TGTGCCAGCAGCCAAGGACAGGAGCAGTACTTC
-	TRBV30	-	TRBJ1-6	CAWTPGRNSPLHF	TGTGCCTGGACTCCAGGGAGGAATTCACCCCTCCACTTT
-	TRBV28	-	TRBJ1-2	CASESGASNYGYTF	TGTGCCAGCGAATCAGGGGCCTCTAACTATGGCTACACCTTC
-	TRBV6-2/TRBV6-3	-	TRBJ1-5	CASSYGGQPQHF	TGTGCCAGCAGTTACGGCGGGCAGCCCCAGCATTTT
TRBD1	TRBV5-1	-	TRBJ1-1	CASSFGQGRGAFF	TGCGCCAGCAGCTTCGGACAGGGACGGGGAGCTTTCTTT
TRBD2	TRBV18	-	TRBJ2-1	CASSSSGGAHEQFF	TGTGCCAGTTCCTCTAGCGGGGGGGCCCATGAGCAGTTCTTC
-	TRBV10-1	few	TRBJ1-2	CASSDCPLAGNYGYTF	TGCGCCAGCAGTGACTGCCCTTTGGCGGGCAACTATGGCTACACCTTC
TRBD2	TRBV19	-	TRBJ2-1	CASINGGGGPPHEQFF	TGTGCCAGTATAAATGGAGGCGGGGGGCCCCCCCATGAGCAGTTCTTC
-	TRBV7-8	-	TRBJ2-1	CASSFRTMVNYNEQFF	TGTGCCAGCAGCTTTCGTACTATGGTTAACTACAATGAGCAGTTCTTC
-	TRBV7-9	-	TRBJ1-1	CASSLVPGEKNTEAFF	TGTGCCAGCAGCTTAGTCCCAGGGGAGAAGAACACTGAAGCTTTCTTT
-	TRBV19	-	TRBJ1-1	CASSITGSTEAFF	TGTGCCAGTAGTATCACAGGGTCCACTGAAGCTTTCTTT
TRBD1	TRBV19	-	TRBJ2-3	CASSHRDRGTDTQYF	TGTGCCAGTAGCCATAGGGACAGGGGGACAGATACGCAGTATTTT
-	TRBV5-5	-	TRBJ1-6	CASSVHYSNSPLHF	TGTGCCAGCAGCGTACATTATAGTAATTCACCCCTCCACTTT